The 32 T cell receptor beta chains given below trace back to one sample, sequenced in a study of shared clonotypes between healthy human individuals. Produced via immunoSEQ multiplex PCR; TCRdb's table is partial and in-frame only. The sample lists about 1.1 million clones; around 78% were seen once. The specimen sequenced was memory CD4+ T cells from PBMCs. As for subset: CD45RA-negative fraction. The origin of the receptors is a man aged 18 to 30 in good health. Some clones in this sample may be carry-over from other donors' samples.

The genes are TRBV28 and TRBJ1-1; TRBD1 might be the D (5 bases). The ends were cut back, 6 bases at V and 1 base at J, with 15 bases in the middle. CDR3 size: 15 residues. CDR1 and CDR2 from the germline V gene are MDHEN and SYDVKM. The CDR3 DNA sequence: TGTGCCAGCAGACTGTCGGGACCGCCGAACACTGAAGCTTTCTTT. Residues: CASRLSGPPNTEAFF.

The chain has TRBV27 and TRBJ2-5; D is possibly TRBD2 (5 bases). The germline CDR1 and CDR2 sequences are MNHEY and SMNVEV (reference sequence). CDR3 length equals 13 residues. Trimming cost V 5 bases and J 5 bases, with 12 bases left between them. The CDR3: CASSLYTGETQYF. CDR3 nucleotides: TGTGCCAGCAGTCTTTATACGGGGGAGACCCAGTACTTC.

The rearrangement links TRBV6-1 to TRBJ2-5; D is undetermined. The germline V gene has CDR1 MNHNS and CDR2 SASEGT. The CDR3 length is 14 residues. V lost 4 bases and J 2 bases, leaving 11 bases between the germline ends. CDR3 sequence reads: CASSGQRQQETQYF. In DNA form, the CDR3 reads TGTGCCAGCAGTGGTCAAAGGCAGCAAGAGACCCAGTACTTC.

This clone was seen a few times. V and J are TRBV5-4 and TRBJ2-7; D perhaps matches TRBD2 (6 bases). There are 15 residues in the CDR3. The germline CDR1 and CDR2 sequences are SGHNT and YYREEE (reference sequence). V lost 2 bases and J lost 2, with 14 bases in between. CDR3 bases: TGTGCCAGCAGCTTCCCGGGACTGGCGACCTACGAGCAGTACTTC. Translation gives CASSFPGLATYEQYF.

The V gene is TRBV5-3, the J gene TRBJ2-7, with 7 bases fitting TRBD2. TRBV5-3 is an ORF, with its function uncertain. J lost 4 bases, V lost 0 bases, and 7 bases had no gene match. This CDR3 region has 15 residues. This CDR3 is CARSLALAAIYEQYF. The DNA for the CDR3 is TGTGCCAGAAGCTTGGCCCTAGCGGCGATTTACGAGCAGTACTTC.

The chain carries TRBV5-6 and TRBJ1-4, with 8 nucleotides matching TRBD1. The J segment lost 10 bases and the V segment lost 4 bases, leaving 3 bases of the junction unmatched. The germline V gene has CDR1 SGHDT and CDR2 YYEEEE. The CDR3 consists of 12 residues. This chain's CDR3 is CASSLDRAKLFF. CDR3 bases: TGTGCCAGCAGCCTGGACAGGGCAAAACTGTTTTTT.

This clone was seen ten or more times. V and J are TRBV2 and TRBJ1-1, with D possibly matching TRBD1 (6 bases). CDR1 and CDR2 from the germline V gene are SNHLY and FYNNEI. This CDR3 spans 10 amino acids. Trimming removed 8 bases from V and 8 bases from J, with 9 bases in between. The CDR3 DNA reads as TGTGCCAGCTCCCAGGGGGAAGCTTTCTTT. Its translation is CASSQGEAFF.

This sequence joins TRBV14 and TRBJ2-3; the D is unclear. With 1 base removed from V and 9 bases from J, the gap between germline ends came to 14 bases. Per the germline V gene, CDR1 is SGHDN and CDR2 is FVKESK. The CDR3 consists of 14 residues. DNA for the CDR3: TGTGCCAGCAGCCAAGCGGAGCGCATCGGGACGCAGTATTTT. It translates to CASSQAERIGTQYF.

The chain has TRBV28 and TRBJ1-2; no clear D gene. CDR1 is MDHEN and CDR2 is SYDVKM in the germline V gene. CDR3 length equals 13 residues. V lost 5 bases to trimming and J lost 0 bases, with 7 bases between them. The CDR3 reads CASSGETNYGYTF. The CDR3 DNA reads as TGTGCCAGCAGTGGGGAGACTAACTATGGCTACACCTTC.

With respect to this clone: A much more abundant neighbour one base away suggests this may be a read error. The V gene is TRBV7-9, the J gene TRBJ2-6, with D uncertain. Germline-derived CDR1 and CDR2 are SEHNR and FQNEAQ (reference sequence). Deletions cut 1 base from V and 0 bases from J, with 4 bases between. The CDR3 runs 15 residues. CDR3 region: CASSLVSSGANVLTF. DNA for the CDR3: TGTGCCAGCAGCTTAGTCAGCTCTGGGGCCAACGTCCTGACTTTC.

This chain uses TRBV28 with TRBJ1-2, with 7 bases fitting TRBD1. After removal of 1 base from V and 8 bases from J, the junction contained 10 bases not matched to a gene. The germline gives CDR1 MDHEN, CDR2 SYDVKM. The CDR3 runs 15 residues. The DNA of the CDR3 is TGTGCCAGCAGTTTATATTTCGGAGGGGACAGCGGCTACACCTTC. It codes for CASSLYFGGDSGYTF.

The genes are TRBV6-1 and TRBJ2-7; D not certain. The CDR3 is made up of 15 amino acids. V shed 2 bases and J shed 0 bases, with 11 bases lying between them. Germline loops: CDR1 MNHNS, CDR2 SASEGT. The CDR3 is CASSEMQAPSYEQYF. CDR3 bases: TGTGCCAGCAGTGAAATGCAGGCCCCCTCCTACGAGCAGTACTTC.

V is TRBV7-3 and J is TRBJ2-2, with 10 positions matching TRBD2. V was clipped by 5 bases and J by 6 bases; unmatched bases: 6. The length of the CDR3 is 15 residues. In germline, CDR1 is SGHTA, CDR2 FQGTGA. As DNA, the CDR3 is TGTGCCAGCAGCATTACTAGCGGGACGCCCGGGGAGCTGTTTTTT. Protein sequence: CASSITSGTPGELFF. The entire variable domain, with the rest obtained from reference TRBV7-3 and TRBJ2-2, is as follows: GAGVSQTPSNKVTEKGKYVELRCDPISGHTALYWYRQSLGQGPEFLIYFQGTGAADDSGLPNDRFFAVRPEGSVSTLKIQRTERGDSAVYLCASSITSGTPGELFFGEGSRLTVL.

Comment on this clone: Within the sample, other DNA sequences also encode this same CDR3. The V and J genes are TRBV28 and TRBJ2-3; TRBD2 matches 8 bases. CDR1 is MDHEN, CDR2 SYDVKM, per germline. This CDR3 contains 15 residues. The junction had 4 bases not matched to a gene; V was cut back by 2 bases and J by 3 bases. CDR3 bases: TGTGCCAGCAGTTTAGCGGGAGGCCATACAGATACGCAGTATTTT. It is translated as CASSLAGGHTDTQYF.

For this clone: This sample also contains other DNA sequences that code for the same CDR3. The chain has TRBV5-1 and TRBJ2-2; 10 nucleotides align to TRBD2. V lost 0 bases and J lost 2; bases outside the gene matches: 1. This CDR3 comprises 16 residues. Per germline, CDR1 SGHRS and CDR2 YFSETQ. The CDR3 region is CASSLGTSGNTGELFF. For the CDR3, the DNA is TGCGCCAGCAGCTTGGGGACTAGCGGTAACACCGGGGAGCTGTTTTTT.

The chain is built from TRBV7-8 and TRBJ2-1; D is undetermined. Germline V gene lookup returns CDR1 SGHVS and CDR2 FQNEAQ. The V and J ends lost 5 bases and 3 bases respectively, with 8 bases between them. CDR3 size: 13 residues. The CDR3 reads CASSPIDYNEQFF. The CDR3 DNA sequence: TGTGCCAGCAGCCCGATCGACTACAATGAGCAGTTCTTC.

The V and J genes are TRBV4-1 and TRBJ2-3, with a weak D call TRBD2 (6 bases). The CDR3 is 16 residues long. V lost 4 bases, J lost 1 base, and 15 bases lay in between. Germline values: CDR1 MGHRA, CDR2 YSYEKL. The CDR3 nucleotides read TGCGCCAGCAGCCGCCCGACTAGGGAAGGCACAGATACGCAGTATTTT. This gives the protein CASSRPTREGTDTQYF.

This clone occurred a few times. At the DNA level, this CDR3 is encoded by other sequences in the same sample as well. This chain uses TRBV10-3 with TRBJ1-5; D ambiguous. The CDR3 covers 13 residues. CDR1 is ENHRY, CDR2 SYGVKD, per germline. V was clipped by 0 bases and J by 6 bases, with 6 bases between them. The CDR3 spells CAISESVGQPQHF. CDR3 nucleotide sequence: TGTGCCATCAGTGAGTCAGTGGGTCAGCCCCAGCATTTT.

V gene TRBV19 combines with J gene TRBJ2-1; D unresolved. Per germline, CDR1 LNHDA and CDR2 SQIVND (reference sequence). CDR3 length: 11 amino acids. V lost 8 bases and J lost 4, with 6 bases in between. CDR3 in amino acids: CASGYYNEQFF. The DNA for the CDR3 is TGTGCCAGTGGCTATTACAATGAGCAGTTCTTC. Looking up the rest from reference TRBV19 and TRBJ2-1 gives the full variable domain: DGGITQSPKYLFRKEGQNVTLSCEQNLNHDAMYWYRQDPGQGLRLIYYSQIVNDFQKGDIAEGYSVSREKKESFPLTVTSAQKNPTAFYLCASGYYNEQFFGPGTRLTVL.

The V call is TRBV5-1, the J call TRBJ1-2, with a tentative D call TRBD1 (6 bases). The length of the CDR3 is 16 residues. Looked up from germline, CDR1 is SGHRS and CDR2 is YFSETQ. Trimming removed 3 bases at V and 5 bases at J, with 20 bases between. CDR3 region: CASSSGGRPAVYGYTF. CDR3 nucleotides: TGCGCCAGCAGCTCGGGGGGCAGACCCGCGGTTTATGGCTACACCTTC. The variable domain in full, completed from reference TRBV5-1 and TRBJ1-2, reads KAGVTQTPRYLIKTRGQQVTLSCSPISGHRSVSWYQQTPGQGLQFLFEYFSETQRNKGNFPGRFSGRQFSNSRSEMNVSTLELGDSALYLCASSSGGRPAVYGYTFGSGTRLTVV.

This chain joins TRBV15 and TRBJ2-7; tentative D call: TRBD1 (6 bases). CDR3 size: 13 residues. Trimming shortened V by 9 bases and J by 1 base, and 13 bases separated the two germline ends. Germline assignment: CDR1 LNHNV and CDR2 YYDKDF (reference sequence). The CDR3 bases are TGTGCCACATCGGACAGCTCTTCCTACGAGCAGTACTTC. Protein product: CATSDSSSYEQYF.

About this clone itself: Other DNA sequences from this sample encode an identical CDR3 as well. This chain uses TRBV5-1 with TRBJ1-3; D is unclear. Germline CDR1 is SGHRS and CDR2 is YFSETQ. CDR3 size: 14 residues. V was shortened by 3 bases and J by 0 bases, with 7 bases between the two germline ends. CDR3 in amino acids: CASSSGLSGNTIYF. In DNA, the CDR3 is TGCGCCAGCAGCTCAGGACTCTCTGGAAACACCATATATTTT.

The chain couples TRBV5-1 to TRBJ1-6; 12 bases map to TRBD1. Germline V gene sequence: CDR1 SGHRS, CDR2 YFSETQ. The CDR3 has 17 amino acids. The J segment lost 8 bases and the V segment lost 5 bases, leaving 11 bases of the junction unmatched. CDR3 loop: CASSGDRGRLGDSPLHF. CDR3 nucleotides: TGCGCCAGCAGTGGGGACAGGGGGCGTCTTGGGGATTCACCCCTCCACTTT.

The V and J genes are TRBV5-1 and TRBJ2-6; D ambiguous. Looked up from germline, CDR1 is SGHRS and CDR2 is YFSETQ. Trimming took 0 bases from V and 2 from J, leaving 12 bases between them. The CDR3 runs 17 residues. As DNA, the CDR3 is TGCGCCAGCAGCTTGGATATGTTGGGTACTGGGGCCAACGTCCTGACTTTC. Translating it yields CASSLDMLGTGANVLTF.

The chain uses TRBV4-1 and TRBJ2-3; 7 bases map to TRBD1. The CDR3 loop spans 15 amino acids. The V gene end was trimmed by 1 base and the J gene end by 0 bases; junction bases not matched to a gene: 1. CDR1 and CDR2 (germline): MGHRA, YSYEKL. The CDR3 here is CASSQVTGSTDTQYF. In DNA, the CDR3 is TGCGCCAGCAGCCAAGTGACAGGGAGCACAGATACGCAGTATTTT.

The rearrangement uses TRBV9 and TRBJ1-2; 11 nucleotides line up with TRBD1. The CDR3 contains 15 residues. The V and J ends lost 4 bases and 8 bases, in that order; junction bases with no gene match: 10. The V gene's germline CDR1 is SGDLS and CDR2 YYNGEE. CDR3 DNA sequence: TGTGCCAGCAGCCCCCCCGGACAGGGGGCGCGGGGCTACACCTTC. Translated: CASSPPGQGARGYTF.

A remark on this clone: Other nucleotide sequences from this sample produce the same CDR3. The chain carries TRBV5-1 and TRBJ2-1; D uncertain. Germline values: CDR1 SGHRS, CDR2 YFSETQ. Trimming took 2 bases from V and 5 from J, leaving 8 bases between them. The CDR3 totals 13 residues. The CDR3 loop reads CASSLRGDNEQFF. The CDR3 bases are TGCGCCAGCAGCTTACGCGGTGACAATGAGCAGTTCTTC.

The genes are TRBV12-5 and TRBJ2-1, with 9 positions matching TRBD2. The CDR3 runs 15 residues. Trimming took 1 base from V and 10 from J; bases not matched to a gene: 8. Germline V CDR1 and CDR2: LGHNT, FRNRAP. This CDR3 is CASGLAGGLAGEQFF. In DNA, the CDR3 is TGTGCTAGTGGTTTGGCGGGAGGGCTAGCGGGAGAGCAGTTCTTC. The full variable domain, in which reference TRBV12-5 and TRBJ2-1 provide the parts outside the CDR3, is DARVTQTPRHKVTEMGQEVTMRCQPILGHNTVFWYRQTMMQGLELLAYFRNRAPLDDSGMPKDRFSAEMPDATLATLKIQPSEPRDSAVYFCASGLAGGLAGEQFFGPGTRLTVL.

V usage is TRBV28 and J usage is TRBJ2-5; the match to TRBD1 covers 7 bases. This CDR3 region has 16 residues. The germline V gene encodes CDR1 MDHEN and CDR2 SYDVKM. V trimming: 5 bases; J trimming: 5 bases; junction bases outside the gene matches: 14. CDR3 amino acids: CASSLVTGVGLETQYF. The CDR3 DNA reads as TGTGCCAGCAGTCTAGTTACAGGGGTAGGGTTGGAGACCCAGTACTTC.

J is TRBJ1-2 and V is TRBV6-5; D is ambiguous. The CDR3 contains 14 residues. The germline gives CDR1 MNHEY, CDR2 SVGAGI. The ends were cut back, 2 bases at V and 2 bases at J, with 9 bases in the middle. CDR3 DNA sequence: TGTGCCAGCAGTTACGGGCCGAGAAACTATGGCTACACCTTC. Encoded protein: CASSYGPRNYGYTF.

The gene calls are TRBV5-1 and TRBJ2-1; D might be TRBD2 (5 bases). Germline V gene data show CDR1 as SGHRS and CDR2 as YFSETQ. This CDR3 has 16 residues. Trimming took 4 bases from V and 7 from J, leaving 21 bases between them. The CDR3 loop reads CASSADGLTLGNEQFF. CDR3 sequence (DNA): TGCGCCAGCAGCGCGGACGGACTCACCTTGGGAAATGAGCAGTTCTTC.

The chain has TRBV28 and TRBJ1-5, with D possibly being TRBD1 (6 bases). V was shortened by 4 bases and J by 0 bases, with 16 bases between the two germline ends. The CDR3 spans 17 residues. Germline V gene data show CDR1 as MDHEN and CDR2 as SYDVKM. The CDR3 nucleotides read TGTGCCAGCAGTTCCAACAGGGTTGGGCATAGCAATCAGCCCCAGCATTTT. It encodes CASSSNRVGHSNQPQHF.